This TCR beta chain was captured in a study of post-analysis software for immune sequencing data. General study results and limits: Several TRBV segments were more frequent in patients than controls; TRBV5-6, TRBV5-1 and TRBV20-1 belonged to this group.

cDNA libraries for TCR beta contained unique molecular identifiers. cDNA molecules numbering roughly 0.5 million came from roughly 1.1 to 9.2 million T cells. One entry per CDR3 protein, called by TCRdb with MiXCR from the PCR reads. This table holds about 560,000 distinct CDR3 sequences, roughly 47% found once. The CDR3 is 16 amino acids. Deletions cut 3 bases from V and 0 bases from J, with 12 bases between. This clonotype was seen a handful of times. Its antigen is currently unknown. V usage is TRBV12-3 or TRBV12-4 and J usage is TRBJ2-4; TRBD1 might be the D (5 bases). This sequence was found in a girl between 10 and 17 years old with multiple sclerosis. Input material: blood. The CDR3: CASSLQGTLAKNIQYF. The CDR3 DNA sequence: TGTGCCAGCAGTTTGCAGGGAACTTTAGCCAAAAACATTCAGTACTTC.